These 24 T cell receptor beta chains share one sample of origin, sequenced in a study of blood T cell repertoires in COVID-19. Data came from immunoSEQ multiplex PCR; TCRdb stores just in-frame clones and leaves some out. The top ten hold 2.5% to 3% of the sample, which has about 220,000 clones, about 87% seen once. Material: PBMCs or T cells enriched from blood (not recorded which). These receptors were obtained from a woman between 25 and 40 years old who had recovered from COVID-19.

This clone was seen once. This chain joins TRBV29-1 and TRBJ2-3, with D perhaps TRBD2 (6 bases). CDR3 length: 16 residues. The V end was cut by 7 bases, the J end by 2 bases, with 22 bases between. Germline V gene sequence: CDR1 SQVTM, CDR2 ANQGSEA. DNA of the CDR3: TGCAGCGGCCGGGAAGGATGGGGAGGATTCACAGATACGCAGTATTTT. Translated: CSGREGWGGFTDTQYF.

The V and J genes are TRBV5-1 and TRBJ2-1; 14 nucleotides align to TRBD2. V lost 5 bases to trimming and J lost 6 bases; unmatched junction nucleotides: 4. Germline CDR1 reads SGHRS; CDR2 reads YFSETQ. The CDR3 covers 15 residues. CDR3 sequence: CASRPGLAGGNEQFF. CDR3 bases: TGCGCCAGCAGACCCGGACTAGCGGGGGGCAATGAGCAGTTCTTC.

This chain connects TRBV25-1 to TRBJ1-2; TRBD1 might be the D (6 bases). The CDR3 loop spans 14 amino acids. Between the trimmed V and J ends, which lost 4 bases and 4 bases, there was a span of 13 bases. In germline, CDR1 is MGHDK, CDR2 SYGVNS. The CDR3 region has the DNA TGTGCCAGCAGTGGTCAGGGGTGGGGCTATGGCTACACCTTC. It specifies CASSGQGWGYGYTF.

The chain joins TRBV5-1 to TRBJ2-2; 7 bases agree with TRBD2. CDR1 and CDR2 (germline): SGHRS, YFSETQ. J gave up 7 bases and V 3 bases, and 6 bases lay outside the gene matches. The CDR3 has 14 residues. The CDR3 sequence is CASSSTSDVGELFF. CDR3 sequence (DNA): TGCGCCAGCAGCTCTACTAGCGATGTCGGGGAGCTGTTTTTT. Based on the CDR3 plus reference TRBV5-1 and TRBJ2-2, the full variable domain is KAGVTQTPRYLIKTRGQQVTLSCSPISGHRSVSWYQQTPGQGLQFLFEYFSETQRNKGNFPGRFSGRQFSNSRSEMNVSTLELGDSALYLCASSSTSDVGELFFGEGSRLTVL.

This rearrangement joins TRBV5-1 to TRBJ1-1; 8 bases agree with TRBD1. This CDR3 has 15 residues. V shed 3 bases and J 3 bases; nucleotides not matched to a gene: 7. Germline V CDR1 and CDR2: SGHRS, YFSETQ. The CDR3 bases are TGCGCCAGCAGCTCCACTACAGGGGGGGACACTGAAGCTTTCTTT. Residues: CASSSTTGGDTEAFF.

The J gene is TRBJ2-3, the V gene TRBV12-3 or TRBV12-4; D is perhaps TRBD2 (6 bases). The V end lost 5 bases, the J end lost 4 bases, and 10 bases lay between the germline ends. This CDR3 region has 13 residues. CDR3 nucleotides: TGTGCCAGCAGTCCAGGGAGGCCAGATACGCAGTATTTT. Protein sequence: CASSPGRPDTQYF.

This clone was found a few times. J is TRBJ2-2 and V is TRBV6-1, with D possibly being TRBD2 (7 bases). The germline V gene has CDR1 MNHNS and CDR2 SASEGT. The CDR3 runs to 14 residues. V was cut by 2 bases and J by 7 bases, with 11 bases left in between. The CDR3 nucleotides are TGTGCCAGCAGTGAAAGGGGGGGAATCGGGGAGCTGTTTTTT. Translation gives CASSERGGIGELFF.

The V and J genes are TRBV5-5 and TRBJ1-2; possible D gene TRBD1, 5 bases. Trimming removed 0 bases from V and 4 bases from J, with 19 bases in between. CDR1 SGHKS and CDR2 YYEKEE come from the germline V gene (reference sequence). The length of the CDR3 is 17 residues. The CDR3 sequence is CASSLVSRGEGFYGYTF. The CDR3 DNA sequence: TGTGCCAGCAGCTTGGTCTCCCGGGGGGAGGGATTCTATGGCTACACCTTC.

The chain is built from TRBV6-5 and TRBJ1-1, with no clear D. CDR3 length: 13 residues. V dropped 6 bases and J dropped 6 bases, with 14 bases sitting between them. Germline V CDR1 and CDR2: MNHEY, SVGAGI. The CDR3 loop reads CASRPRGPPEAFF. CDR3 sequence (DNA): TGTGCCAGCAGGCCCCGAGGCCCACCTGAAGCTTTCTTT.

The chain employs TRBV3-1 (or the pseudogene TRBV3-2) and TRBJ1-1; 7 nucleotides line up with TRBD1. Trimming took 4 bases from V and 1 from J; bases not matched to a gene: 3. The CDR3 extends over 14 amino acids. Germline values: CDR1 LGHDT, CDR2 YNNKEL (reference sequence). The CDR3 protein is CASSLRTGNTEAFF. Here the CDR3 DNA reads TGTGCCAGCAGCCTACGGACAGGGAACACTGAAGCTTTCTTT.

The chain carries TRBV7-9 and TRBJ1-1; TRBD1 aligns across 8 bases. The germline gives CDR1 SEHNR, CDR2 FQNEAQ (reference sequence). CDR3 length: 14 residues. After removal of 5 bases from V and 3 bases from J, the junction contained 5 bases not matched to a gene. The CDR3 is CASSRQGRDTEAFF. The CDR3 DNA reads as TGTGCCAGCAGCCGACAGGGGAGGGACACTGAAGCTTTCTTT. Supplemented by reference TRBV7-9 and TRBJ1-1, the full variable domain reads DTGVSQNPRHKITKRGQNVTFRCDPISEHNRLYWYRQTLGQGPEFLTYFQNEAQLEKSRLLSDRFSAERPKGSFSTLEIQRTEQGDSAMYLCASSRQGRDTEAFFGQGTRLTVV.

V is TRBV5-1 and J is TRBJ1-2, with a possible D match to TRBD1 (6 bases). Germline-derived CDR1 and CDR2 are SGHRS and YFSETQ. V lost 1 base and J lost 4, with 20 bases in between. The length of the CDR3 is 17 residues. The CDR3 spells CASSLSGAPGHTYGYTF. The CDR3 coding sequence is TGCGCCAGCAGCTTGTCCGGCGCCCCGGGACATACCTATGGCTACACCTTC. The whole variable domain, filled in from reference TRBV5-1 and TRBJ1-2, reads KAGVTQTPRYLIKTRGQQVTLSCSPISGHRSVSWYQQTPGQGLQFLFEYFSETQRNKGNFPGRFSGRQFSNSRSEMNVSTLELGDSALYLCASSLSGAPGHTYGYTFGSGTRLTVV.

V is TRBV7-2 and J is TRBJ1-1; D is undetermined. CDR1 is SGHTA and CDR2 is FQGNSA in the germline V gene. The CDR3 totals 15 residues. Trimming removed 3 bases from V and 3 bases from J, with 14 bases in between. CDR3 loop: CASSFHLRADTEAFF. The DNA of the CDR3 is TGTGCCAGCAGCTTTCACCTCAGAGCGGACACTGAAGCTTTCTTT.

This clone appeared a single time. The V gene is TRBV3-1 (or the pseudogene TRBV3-2), the J gene TRBJ2-1; TRBD1 might be the D (5 bases). Germline CDR1 reads LGHDT; CDR2 reads YNNKEL (reference sequence). V lost 1 base, J lost 2 bases, and 15 bases lay in between. The CDR3 totals 17 residues. The CDR3: CASSQGSWGEPYNEQFF. As DNA, the CDR3 is TGTGCCAGCAGCCAAGGAAGTTGGGGCGAGCCCTACAATGAGCAGTTCTTC.

This clone was seen just once. This chain joins TRBV4-2 and TRBJ1-2, with 12 bases matching TRBD1. With 0 bases clipped from V and 4 bases from J, the junction kept 6 bases outside the gene matches. The CDR3 totals 17 residues. Germline CDR1 reads LGHNA; CDR2 reads YNFKEQ. The CDR3 is CASSQDPGQGAVYGYTF. The CDR3 DNA reads TGTGCCAGCAGCCAAGATCCGGGACAGGGGGCAGTCTATGGCTACACCTTC.

The rearrangement joins TRBV9 to TRBJ1-4; no definite D call. CDR1 SGDLS and CDR2 YYNGEE come from the germline V gene. The CDR3 extends over 13 amino acids. The V end was cut by 1 base, the J end by 6 bases, with 7 bases between. The CDR3 bases are TGTGCCAGCAGCGTACTTCCAGATGAAAAACTGTTTTTT. This translates into CASSVLPDEKLFF. Drawing the rest from reference TRBV9 and TRBJ1-4, the complete variable domain is DSGVTQTPKHLITATGQRVTLRCSPRSGDLSVYWYQQSLDQGLQFLIQYYNGEERAKGNILERFSAQQFPDLHSELNLSSLELGDSALYFCASSVLPDEKLFFGSGTQLSVL.

The CDR3 protein is CASSYPTGFQPQHF. Written as DNA, the CDR3 is TGTGCCAGCAGTTACCCTACAGGGTTCCAGCCCCAGCATTTT. V gene TRBV6-2 or TRBV6-3 combines with J gene TRBJ1-5, with D maybe TRBD1 (6 bases). The germline V and J ends were trimmed by 2 bases and 7 bases, with 12 bases remaining between them. The germline gives CDR1 MNHEY, CDR2 SVGEGT. The CDR3 consists of 14 residues.

The chain links TRBV14 to TRBJ2-1; the D gene is possibly TRBD1 (6 bases). The CDR3 is made up of 15 amino acids. Germline CDR1 reads SGHDN; CDR2 reads FVKESK. Deletions cut 4 bases from V and 7 bases from J, with 17 bases between. CDR3 bases: TGTGCCAGCAGCCTCCCCAGGGGCCTTAGTAATGAGCAGTTCTTC. Its translation: CASSLPRGLSNEQFF.

The V gene is TRBV4-3, the J gene TRBJ1-1; D not certain. The CDR3 extends over 15 amino acids. V lost 5 bases, J lost 0 bases, and 13 bases lay in between. Germline V gives CDR1 LGHNA, CDR2 YSLEER. The CDR3 spells CASSAQVSMNTEAFF. Here the CDR3 DNA reads TGCGCCAGCAGCGCCCAGGTCTCCATGAACACTGAAGCTTTCTTT.

The J gene is TRBJ1-1, the V gene TRBV5-1; D unclear. Germline assignment: CDR1 SGHRS and CDR2 YFSETQ. V was trimmed by 3 bases and J by 2 bases, leaving 14 bases between them. This CDR3 comprises 15 residues. CDR3 loop: CASSSTSGSNTEAFF. CDR3 sequence (DNA): TGCGCCAGCAGCTCGACCTCCGGGAGCAACACTGAAGCTTTCTTT.

This chain uses TRBV4-2 with TRBJ1-5; 7 nucleotides align to TRBD1. V shed 5 bases and J 6 bases; nucleotides not matched to a gene: 13. The CDR3 runs to 16 residues. The germline CDR1 and CDR2 sequences are LGHNA and YNFKEQ. The CDR3 DNA sequence: TGTGCCAGCAGCACCTCGGACAGGAAGGGAAGTCAGCCCCAGCATTTT. Its translation is CASSTSDRKGSQPQHF.

This clone has a handful of counts. The chain combines TRBV9 with TRBJ1-1; no definite D call. V was shortened by 3 bases and J by 1 base, with 10 bases between the two germline ends. This CDR3 has 14 residues. Germline V gene lookup returns CDR1 SGDLS and CDR2 YYNGEE. The CDR3, as DNA: TGTGCCAGCAGCGCTGGGCTTCAGAACACTGAAGCTTTCTTT. This sequence encodes CASSAGLQNTEAFF.

The chain couples TRBV19 to TRBJ2-3; possibly TRBD2 for D (5 bases). Trimming left V 3 bases short and J 5 bases short, with 12 bases between. The CDR3 is made up of 14 amino acids. Germline V gene data show CDR1 as LNHDA and CDR2 as SQIVND (reference sequence). CDR3 amino acids: CASSMYTGIDTQYF. Written as DNA, the CDR3 is TGTGCCAGTAGTATGTATACGGGGATAGATACGCAGTATTTT.

The count of this clone is one. The chain combines TRBV6-2 or TRBV6-3 with TRBJ1-1; D gene uncertain. V was cut by 4 bases and J by 4 bases, with 7 bases left in between. Germline V CDR1 and CDR2: MNHEY, SVGEGT. The CDR3 runs to 12 residues. This CDR3 reads CASSLESTEAFF. CDR3 in DNA: TGTGCCAGCAGTTTAGAGAGCACTGAAGCTTTCTTT.